Each of the 32 T cell receptor beta chains below was sequenced from the same sample in a study of cytomegalovirus exposure and HLA in healthy donors. PCR was performed using 60 Vbeta and 13 Jbeta primers. TCRdb's table, derived via immunoSEQ multiplex PCR, lists solely in-frame clones and lacks some. The table records 70,000 to 90,000 clones, more than 65% of them present only once. Material for sequencing was PBMCs. The origin of the receptors is a man aged 65-85 years in good health and CMV-seropositive.

This sequence joins TRBV4-2 and TRBJ2-7; the match to TRBD1 covers 7 bases. V was clipped by 10 bases and J by 6 bases; unmatched bases: 9. Germline V gives CDR1 LGHNA, CDR2 YNFKEQ. The CDR3 has 12 residues. The CDR3 bases are TGTGCCACCTTACAACAGGGGTGCGAGCAGTACTTC. Translated: CATLQQGCEQYF.

On this clone: Other nucleotide sequences in the sample specify the same CDR3. The chain is built from TRBV29-1 and TRBJ1-4, with 8 positions matching TRBD1. Per germline, CDR1 SQVTM and CDR2 ANQGSEA. The V gene end was trimmed by 4 bases and the J gene end by 5 bases; junction bases not matched to a gene: 3. The CDR3 is 13 amino acids. CDR3 nucleotides: TGCAGCGTTGGACAGGGGCGAAATGAAAAACTGTTTTTT. This sequence encodes CSVGQGRNEKLFF.

The CDR3 protein is CAISSGQGATEAFF. The CDR3 bases are TGTGCCATCAGTTCGGGACAGGGGGCCACTGAAGCTTTCTTT. The V and J genes are TRBV10-3 and TRBJ1-1, with 12 bases aligning to TRBD1. V shed 5 bases and J 4 bases; nucleotides not matched to a gene: 2. This CDR3 is built from 14 residues. In germline, CDR1 is ENHRY, CDR2 SYGVKD.

The chain combines TRBV18 with TRBJ1-2; 9 bases are shared with TRBD1. This CDR3 is 14 amino acids long. Germline loops: CDR1 KGHSH, CDR2 LQKENI. The J segment lost 3 bases and the V segment lost 5 bases, leaving 4 bases of the junction unmatched. The CDR3 loop is CASSTQGADYGYTF. The CDR3 region has the DNA TGTGCCAGCTCAACACAGGGGGCGGACTATGGCTACACCTTC.

The chain is built from TRBV11-1 and TRBJ2-5; 10 positions agree with TRBD2. Germline V lookup: CDR1 SGHAT, CDR2 FQDESV (reference sequence). J lost 3 bases, V lost 5 bases, and 6 bases had no gene match. The CDR3 spans 15 residues. As DNA, the CDR3 is TGTGCCAGCAGCCCTCGGACTAGCGGAAAAGAGACCCAGTACTTC. It yields the protein CASSPRTSGKETQYF. The full variable domain, completed using reference TRBV11-1 and TRBJ2-5, is EAEVAQSPRYKITEKSQAVAFWCDPISGHATLYWYRQILGQGPELLVQFQDESVVDDSQLPKDRFSAERLKGVDSTLKIQPAELGDSAMYLCASSPRTSGKETQYFGPGTRLLVL.

About this clone: Germline is not matched at one junction end, which may reflect a read error. This chain links TRBV18 with TRBJ2-5, with 11 bases fitting TRBD1. The J call could be wrong; TRBJ2-7 is a better fit for the DNA end. Germline V gives CDR1 KGHSH, CDR2 LQKENI. This CDR3 has 15 residues. CDR3 bases: TGTGCCAGCTCAGACAGGACAGGGGGCTCCCACGAGCAGTACTTC. Translation: CASSDRTGGSHEQYF.

The table lists this clone with a count of one. The chain links TRBV15 to TRBJ1-2; D gene ambiguous. Deletions cut 1 base from V and 4 bases from J, with 10 bases between. Germline loops: CDR1 LNHNV, CDR2 YYDKDF (reference sequence). This CDR3 spans 14 amino acids. CDR3 bases: TGTGCCACCAGCAGAGGCCAGGCGGGCTATGGCTACACCTTC. It specifies CATSRGQAGYGYTF. Together with reference TRBV15 and TRBJ1-2, the CDR3 gives the full variable domain: DAMVIQNPRYQVTQFGKPVTLSCSQTLNHNVMYWYQQKSSQAPKLLFHYYDKDFNNEADTPDNFQSRRPNTSFCFLDIRSPGLGDTAMYLCATSRGQAGYGYTFGSGTRLTVV.

This clone was detected only a few times. V usage is TRBV11-3 and J usage is TRBJ2-7; D is possibly TRBD2 (5 bases). Germline V gene sequence: CDR1 SGHNT, CDR2 YENEEA. CDR3 length: 13 residues. The V end was cut by 1 base, the J end by 2 bases, with 6 bases between. CDR3 in amino acids: CASSLAGAYEQYF. CDR3 sequence (DNA): TGTGCCAGCAGCTTAGCCGGGGCCTACGAGCAGTACTTC.

On this clone itself: The sample contains more than one DNA sequence encoding this CDR3. The V and J genes are TRBV5-1 and TRBJ1-4, with a possible D match to TRBD1 (6 bases). Trimming removed 2 bases at V and 5 bases at J, with 10 bases between. The CDR3 extends over 14 amino acids. Germline V gene lookup returns CDR1 SGHRS and CDR2 YFSETQ. The CDR3 nucleotides are TGCGCCAGCAGCTTAGGGGGGGCCAATGAAAAACTGTTTTTT. It codes for CASSLGGANEKLFF.

The chain employs TRBV7-9 and TRBJ2-5; 10 bases agree with TRBD1. Germline V lookup: CDR1 SEHNR, CDR2 FQNEAQ (reference sequence). The CDR3 spans 19 residues. The J segment lost 1 base and the V segment lost 1 base, leaving 12 bases of the junction unmatched. The CDR3 bases are TGTGCCAGCAGCTTAGGGTGGACAGGGGGTATAAGGGGCCAAGAGACCCAGTACTTC. Residues: CASSLGWTGGIRGQETQYF.

CDR3 coding DNA: TGTGCCAGCAGCGTAGGGAGCGCGGGGGGTACTGAAGCTTTCTTT. The encoded protein is CASSVGSAGGTEAFF. V usage is TRBV9 and J usage is TRBJ1-1; maybe TRBD1 (5 bases). Trimming took off 0 bases at V and 5 bases at J, with 14 bases between the two ends. The CDR3 totals 15 residues. Germline values: CDR1 SGDLS, CDR2 YYNGEE.

This clone showed up just a few times. J is TRBJ2-1 and V is TRBV11-3; 7 bases align to TRBD2. There are 15 residues in the CDR3. The junction had 4 bases not matched to a gene; V was cut back by 1 base and J by 4 bases. Per the germline V gene, CDR1 is SGHNT and CDR2 is YENEEA. For the CDR3, the DNA is TGTGCCAGCAGCTTAGGAGCTAGCGGATACAATGAGCAGTTCTTC. Translated: CASSLGASGYNEQFF.

This clone was seen just once. This chain uses TRBV5-6 with TRBJ1-2; TRBD1 matches at 7 bases. The ends lost 0 bases at V and 1 base at J; junction bases unmatched: 0. The CDR3 is made up of 14 amino acids. Germline CDR1 and CDR2: SGHDT and YYEEEE. The CDR3: CASSLGQGNYGYTF. CDR3 sequence (DNA): TGTGCCAGCAGCTTGGGACAGGGTAACTATGGCTACACCTTC. Looking up the rest from reference TRBV5-6 and TRBJ1-2 gives the full variable domain: DAGVTQSPTHLIKTRGQQVTLRCSPKSGHDTVSWYQQALGQGPQFIFQYYEEEERQRGNFPDRFSGHQFPNYSSELNVNALLLGDSALYLCASSLGQGNYGYTFGSGTRLTVV.

The V call is TRBV7-9, the J call TRBJ2-7; 9 bases line up with TRBD1. The CDR3 consists of 15 residues. CDR1 SEHNR and CDR2 FQNEAQ come from the germline V gene (reference sequence). With V trimmed by 5 bases and J by 5 bases, 10 bases remained unmatched. As DNA, the CDR3 is TGTGCCAGCAGCCAAATGGGACAGGGTCTTCACGAGCAGTACTTC. Its protein product is CASSQMGQGLHEQYF.

The CDR3 nucleotides are TGCGCCAGCAGCAGGGGACAGGTCCCCGGGGAGCTGTTTTTT. Its protein product is CASSRGQVPGELFF. This chain connects TRBV5-1 to TRBJ2-2; 8 bases agree with TRBD1. This CDR3 region has 14 residues. The V gene's germline CDR1 is SGHRS and CDR2 YFSETQ. Trimming at V came to 4 bases and at J to 6 bases, leaving 5 bases not matched to a gene.

This chain uses TRBV7-3 with TRBJ2-2; possible D gene TRBD1, 5 bases. Germline values: CDR1 SGHTA, CDR2 FQGTGA. The ends were cut back, 5 bases at V and 9 bases at J, with 13 bases in the middle. This CDR3 is 13 amino acids long. For the CDR3, the DNA is TGTGCCAGCAGCCGACCTGACAGTCGGGAGCTGTTTTTT. This codes for CASSRPDSRELFF.

This chain joins TRBV7-3 and TRBJ1-1, with 10 bases lining up with TRBD1. Unmatched junction bases numbered 6, after V lost 6 bases and J lost 5 bases. CDR3 length: 14 residues. The germline V gene has CDR1 SGHTA and CDR2 FQGTGA. CDR3 protein: CASREGQGRTEAFF. The CDR3 DNA follows: TGTGCCAGCAGGGAGGGACAGGGGAGGACTGAAGCTTTCTTT.

This chain connects TRBV5-1 to TRBJ1-1, with no clear D. The V end lost 4 bases, the J end lost 5 bases, and 12 bases lay between the germline ends. In germline, CDR1 is SGHRS, CDR2 YFSETQ. The CDR3 totals 13 residues. This CDR3 reads CASSPIGETEAFF. DNA for the CDR3: TGCGCCAGCAGCCCTATTGGGGAGACTGAAGCTTTCTTT. Combining the CDR3 with reference TRBV5-1 and TRBJ1-1 gives the whole variable domain KAGVTQTPRYLIKTRGQQVTLSCSPISGHRSVSWYQQTPGQGLQFLFEYFSETQRNKGNFPGRFSGRQFSNSRSEMNVSTLELGDSALYLCASSPIGETEAFFGQGTRLTVV.

The rearrangement joins TRBV7-9 to TRBJ2-5, with TRBD1 as a possible D gene (5 bases). CDR1 SEHNR and CDR2 FQNEAQ come from the germline V gene (reference sequence). This CDR3 is 15 amino acids long. V lost 2 bases, J lost 5 bases, and 15 bases lay in between. The CDR3 region is CASSLRAGPRETQYF. The CDR3 coding sequence is TGTGCCAGCAGCTTAAGGGCAGGGCCCCGGGAGACCCAGTACTTC.

The gene calls are TRBV6-1 and TRBJ1-4; D remains ambiguous. The ends were cut back, 5 bases at V and 8 bases at J, with 15 bases in the middle. The germline gives CDR1 MNHNS, CDR2 SASEGT. The CDR3 is made up of 14 amino acids. DNA for the CDR3: TGTGCCAGCAGTCCCCCAATGGAGGGCGAAAAACTGTTTTTT. Amino acids: CASSPPMEGEKLFF.

The rearrangement joins TRBV2 to TRBJ1-1; 7 positions agree with TRBD1. Unmatched junction bases numbered 3, after V lost 7 bases and J lost 4 bases. This CDR3 is built from 12 residues. Germline V CDR1 and CDR2: SNHLY, FYNNEI. CDR3 in DNA: TGTGCCAGCACCGGGACAGCCACTGAAGCTTTCTTT. The encoded protein is CASTGTATEAFF.

The chain uses TRBV10-2 and TRBJ2-2, with TRBD2 matching over 16 bases. The ends lost 8 bases at V and 6 bases at J; junction bases unmatched: 0. The length of the CDR3 is 14 residues. Germline CDR1 reads WSHSY; CDR2 reads SAAADI. The CDR3 loop reads CASGTSGGAGELFF. Here the CDR3 DNA reads TGCGCCAGCGGGACTAGCGGGGGGGCCGGGGAGCTGTTTTTT.

J is TRBJ2-5 and V is TRBV10-2; 10 nucleotides agree with TRBD1. Per the germline V gene, CDR1 is WSHSY and CDR2 is SAAADI. The V and J ends lost 3 bases and 5 bases, in that order; junction bases with no gene match: 6. The CDR3 is made up of 15 amino acids. The chain's CDR3 is CASSERTGGSETQYF. For the CDR3, the DNA is TGCGCCAGCAGTGAAAGGACAGGGGGTTCCGAGACCCAGTACTTC.

The chain has TRBV2 and TRBJ2-7; a possible D gene is TRBD2 (6 bases). Germline loops: CDR1 SNHLY, CDR2 FYNNEI. Trimming removed 4 bases from V and 2 bases from J, with 12 bases in between. CDR3 size: 14 residues. CDR3: CASSVGTFPYEQYF. The CDR3 DNA sequence: TGTGCCAGCAGTGTCGGGACTTTTCCCTACGAGCAGTACTTC.

This clone was counted a few times. The chain employs TRBV6-1 and TRBJ2-7; tentatively, D is TRBD1 (6 bases). The CDR3 loop spans 15 amino acids. Per the germline V gene, CDR1 is MNHNS and CDR2 is SASEGT. Trimming shortened V by 6 bases and J by 3 bases, and 18 bases separated the two germline ends. The CDR3 sequence is CASRLTPQGLYEQYF. The CDR3 coding sequence is TGTGCCAGCAGACTCACACCCCAGGGGCTCTACGAGCAGTACTTC.

The sample holds one count of this clone. The chain links TRBV6-1 to TRBJ1-2; TRBD1 might be the D (6 bases). This CDR3 has 13 residues. Deletions cut 5 bases from V and 3 bases from J, with 10 bases between. The V gene's germline CDR1 is MNHNS and CDR2 SASEGT. CDR3 sequence (DNA): TGTGCCAGCAGTTATCGGACAGACTATGGCTACACCTTC. Encoded protein: CASSYRTDYGYTF.

In this sample, this clone turned up a few times. The V gene is TRBV6-1, the J gene TRBJ1-4; D is undetermined. Trimming stripped 7 bases from V and 2 bases from J, with 11 bases between. This CDR3 contains 14 residues. Germline values: CDR1 MNHNS, CDR2 SASEGT. The CDR3 is CASNSVGTNEKLFF. As DNA, the CDR3 is TGTGCCAGCAATTCGGTCGGGACTAATGAAAAACTGTTTTTT.

The genes are TRBV6-1 and TRBJ1-2; D gene ambiguous. V was cut by 2 bases and J by 8 bases, with 21 bases left in between. The CDR3 runs to 16 residues. The germline V gene encodes CDR1 MNHNS and CDR2 SASEGT. CDR3 bases: TGTGCCAGCAGTGAATCCCCGTTACCTGGGAGTCGGGGCTACACCTTC. Translated, it gives CASSESPLPGSRGYTF.

This chain connects TRBV20-1 to TRBJ2-7; 7 bases fit TRBD1. There are 11 residues in the CDR3. Per germline, CDR1 DFQATT and CDR2 SNEGSKA (reference sequence). Germline trimming cut 6 bases from V and 6 bases from J; bases unmatched to any gene: 5. CDR3: CSAGQVIEQYF. The CDR3 DNA follows: TGCAGTGCCGGACAGGTGATCGAGCAGTACTTC.

This chain joins TRBV29-1 and TRBJ2-1; the match to TRBD2 covers 7 bases. This CDR3 comprises 11 residues. The ends lost 7 bases at V and 3 bases at J; junction bases unmatched: 0. The germline V gene encodes CDR1 SQVTM and CDR2 ANQGSEA. Written as DNA, the CDR3 is TGCAGCGCGGGGGGCTACAATGAGCAGTTCTTC. This gives the protein CSAGGYNEQFF.

The V and J genes are TRBV4-3 and TRBJ1-4, with D tentatively TRBD1 (6 bases). Trimming removed 0 bases at V and 3 bases at J, with 14 bases between. Germline V CDR1 and CDR2: LGHNA, YSLEER. The CDR3 is 17 residues long. The CDR3 region has the DNA TGCGCCAGCAGCCAAGATCGGGGGGGCAGGGCTAATGAAAAACTGTTTTTT. Protein sequence: CASSQDRGGRANEKLFF.

The V call is TRBV7-6, the J call TRBJ2-5; D call uncertain. Trimming stripped 2 bases from V and 1 base from J, with 5 bases between. CDR3 size: 13 residues. In germline, CDR1 is SGHVS, CDR2 FNYEAQ. The CDR3 loop is CASSLIIQETQYF. The CDR3 DNA reads TGTGCCAGCAGCTTAATCATCCAAGAGACCCAGTACTTC.